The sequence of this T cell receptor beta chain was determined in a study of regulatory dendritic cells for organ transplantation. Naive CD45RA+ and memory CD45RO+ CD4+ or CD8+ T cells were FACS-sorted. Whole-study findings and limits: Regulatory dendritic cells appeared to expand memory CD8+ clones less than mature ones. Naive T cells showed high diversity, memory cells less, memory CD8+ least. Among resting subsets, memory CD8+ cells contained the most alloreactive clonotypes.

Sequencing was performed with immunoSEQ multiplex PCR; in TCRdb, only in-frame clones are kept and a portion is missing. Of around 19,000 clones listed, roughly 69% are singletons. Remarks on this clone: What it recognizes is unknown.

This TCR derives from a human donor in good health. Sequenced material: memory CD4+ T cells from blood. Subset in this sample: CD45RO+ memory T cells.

The CDR3 bases are TGTGCCAGCAGCCCATCCGGGACAGATACGCAGTATTTT. This codes for CASSPSGTDTQYF. The genes are TRBV5-8 and TRBJ2-3; D is unclear. Per germline, CDR1 SGHTS and CDR2 YDEGEE. The CDR3 loop spans 13 amino acids. Deletions cut 4 bases from V and 3 bases from J, with 9 bases between. The variable domain in full, completed from reference TRBV5-8 and TRBJ2-3, reads EAGVTQSPTHLIKTRGQQATLRCSPISGHTSVYWYQQALGLGLQFLLWYDEGEERNRGNFPPRFSGRQFPNYSSELNVNALELEDSALYLCASSPSGTDTQYFGPGTRLTVL.